This T cell receptor (beta chain) was observed in a study of PD-1 blockade in mismatch repair-deficient tumors (dated by TCRdb to the late 2010s). Looking at the study overall: Between late 2013 and late 2016, more than 75 consecutive patients with over ten mismatch repair-deficient cancer types, all previously treated and progressing, were enrolled in the trial. Tumor-associated T cell clones in the peripheral blood of patients responding to PD-1 blockade were tracked using deep sequencing of TCR CDR3 regions. General study outcomes and caveats: After pembrolizumab, tumor-resident clones, which were often undetectable in blood before treatment, expanded rapidly and then contracted, generally ahead of radiologic responses.

About this clone itself: Its cognate antigen has yet to be identified. No base qualities exist here, and no much larger clone lies one base off it.

Mismatch repair deficiency in every enrolled patient was established by polymerase chain reaction or immunohistochemistry. TCR sequencing was performed for a few patients who responded to pembrolizumab therapy. The phase II trial prospectively tested pembrolizumab PD-1 blockade in advanced mismatch repair-deficient cancers regardless of tissue of origin. Peripheral blood T cell samples were serially collected before and at multiple times after PD-1 blockade was started. Blood sampling times were reported as weeks after the first pembrolizumab dose. Here V drops 4 bases and J drops 0 bases, and the junction holds 8 bases not matched to any gene. Inclusive of the bounding cysteine and phenylalanine, the CDR3 is 16 residues long. The kept DNA is CDR3 alone, 48 bases in frame from the first base. CDR1 SGHRS and CDR2 YFSETQ are derived from the germline V gene. To prepare the library, the immunoSEQ multiplex PCR assay was applied. TCRdb took over this immuneACCESS table, retaining in-frame rearrangements with V and J assigned. Such tables are incomplete; in checked studies, under half of the missing clones stem from an unresolved V gene, and the remainder is unexplained. The table for this sample lists 40,000 to 60,000 clones; roughly 80% of them were counted only once. 3% to 3.5% of the sample belongs to the ten largest clones.

The sequencing used peripheral blood, collected 4 weeks after starting pembrolizumab. This TCR came from an adult with mismatch repair-deficient cancer. The V and J genes are TRBV5-1 and TRBJ2-7; 9 bases in the junction line up with TRBD1. The nucleotides read TGCGCCAGCAGCCCGAGGGGACAGGGCTTCTCCTACGAGCAGTACTTC. This is translated as CASSPRGQGFSYEQYF. Supplemented by the reference TRBV5-1 and TRBJ2-7 proteins around the CDR3, the complete variable domain is KAGVTQTPRYLIKTRGQQVTLSCSPISGHRSVSWYQQTPGQGLQFLFEYFSETQRNKGNFPGRFSGRQFSNSRSEMNVSTLELGDSALYLCASSPRGQGFSYEQYFGPGTRLTVT.